A single sample is the source of the 21 T cell receptor beta chains below, sequenced in a study of shared clonotypes between healthy human individuals (dated by TCRdb to about 2020). The library came from the immunoSEQ multiplex PCR assay. Sourced from immuneACCESS, this table was stored by TCRdb with only in-frame sequences that have V and J called. A share of the clones is absent; for the studies checked, an unresolved V gene accounts for under half, and the remainder has no known explanation. This sample holds more than 2,000,000 clones; approximately 92% were observed only once. About 0.13% of the sample is held by the ten biggest clonotypes. What was sequenced was naive CD4+ T cells sorted from blood. The sample's cell subset or site, from its label and the paper: CD45RA+ positively selected. These receptors were taken from a man aged 18 to 30 in good health.

The chain recombines TRBV6-6 with TRBJ1-4; D is undetermined. The CDR3 spans 12 residues. Deletions cut 5 bases from V and 3 bases from J, with 4 bases between. The germline V gene has CDR1 MNHNY and CDR2 SVGAGI (reference sequence). CDR3 nucleotides: TGTGCCAGCAGTCCCTCTAATGAAAAACTGTTTTTT. Translation: CASSPSNEKLFF.

The genes are TRBV5-6 and TRBJ1-4; D not resolved. This CDR3 spans 13 amino acids. V lost 1 base to trimming and J lost 8 bases, with 9 bases between them. The germline V gene encodes CDR1 SGHDT and CDR2 YYEEEE. This CDR3 is CASSLSGSEKLFF. CDR3 DNA: TGTGCCAGCAGCTTGTCCGGGTCCGAAAAACTGTTTTTT.

The sample holds a few counts of this clone. V and J are TRBV2 and TRBJ1-6; no clear D gene. CDR1 and CDR2 from the germline V gene are SNHLY and FYNNEI. Trimming removed 7 bases from V and 10 bases from J, with 14 bases in between. This CDR3 region has 13 residues. DNA for the CDR3: TGTGCCAGCACGTCGGCGCCATCATCACCCCTCCACTTT. Residues: CASTSAPSSPLHF.

The chain recombines TRBV11-1 with TRBJ2-1; D gene unclear. The CDR3 runs to 12 residues. V gave up 6 bases and J gave up 4 bases, with 7 bases separating them. The germline V gene encodes CDR1 SGHAT and CDR2 FQDESV (reference sequence). The CDR3 loop reads CASRDFYNEQFF. The CDR3 DNA sequence: TGTGCCAGCAGAGACTTTTACAATGAGCAGTTCTTC.

The chain is built from TRBV5-4 and TRBJ2-7, with 7 bases that match TRBD1. This CDR3 contains 15 residues. In germline, CDR1 is SGHNT, CDR2 YYREEE (reference sequence). V was clipped by 4 bases and J by 0 bases; unmatched bases: 7. The CDR3 DNA reads as TGTGCCAGCAGCCAAGGGGGCCCCGGCTCCTACGAGCAGTACTTC. Protein: CASSQGGPGSYEQYF.

The chain is built from TRBV4-3 and TRBJ2-3; TRBD1 matches at 10 bases. V lost 1 base and J lost 4; bases outside the gene matches: 5. The germline V gene has CDR1 LGHNA and CDR2 YSLEER. This CDR3 has 16 amino acids. CDR3 sequence (DNA): TGCGCCAGCAGCCAAGGACAGGGGGCAGGCGCAGATACGCAGTATTTT. Its protein is CASSQGQGAGADTQYF.

The V call is TRBV21-1, the J call TRBJ2-1; the table names TRBD1, a call not compared with the DNA. TRBV21-1 constitutes a pseudogene. The CDR3 consists of 19 residues. CDR3 region: CASSKKRDAGESSYNEQFF. The CDR3 bases are TGTGCCAGCAGCAAAAAAAGGGACGCAGGGGAGAGCTCCTACAATGAGCAGTTCTTC.

The J gene is TRBJ2-6, the V gene TRBV5-1; D gene ambiguous. Trimming removed 0 bases from V and 0 bases from J, with 7 bases in between. Germline CDR1 and CDR2: SGHRS and YFSETQ. The CDR3 runs to 16 residues. CDR3 bases: TGCGCCAGCAGCTTGGGGGTTCCCTCTGGGGCCAACGTCCTGACTTTC. Translating gives CASSLGVPSGANVLTF. The full variable domain, completed using reference TRBV5-1 and TRBJ2-6, is KAGVTQTPRYLIKTRGQQVTLSCSPISGHRSVSWYQQTPGQGLQFLFEYFSETQRNKGNFPGRFSGRQFSNSRSEMNVSTLELGDSALYLCASSLGVPSGANVLTFGAGSRLTVL.

This clone came up once. V is TRBV2 and J is TRBJ2-2; 9 bases agree with TRBD2. V trimming: 7 bases; J trimming: 8 bases; junction bases outside the gene matches: 8. The CDR3 extends over 14 amino acids. The germline CDR1 and CDR2 sequences are SNHLY and FYNNEI. Here the CDR3 reads CASIWSGRNGELFF. The CDR3 DNA follows: TGTGCCAGCATTTGGAGCGGGAGGAATGGGGAGCTGTTTTTT.

This chain links TRBV7-2 with TRBJ2-7; the D gene is possibly TRBD1 (5 bases). V dropped 5 bases and J dropped 0 bases, with 14 bases sitting between them. In germline, CDR1 is SGHTA, CDR2 FQGNSA. CDR3 length: 15 amino acids. As DNA, the CDR3 is TGTGCCAGCAGCGTGGACACCTTAAGCTCCTACGAGCAGTACTTC. It encodes CASSVDTLSSYEQYF.

The gene calls are TRBV2 and TRBJ1-2; tentatively, D is TRBD1 (6 bases). The CDR3 is 16 residues long. V was cut by 6 bases and J by 4 bases, with 21 bases left in between. CDR1 is SNHLY and CDR2 is FYNNEI in the germline V gene. The CDR3 spells CASSTFGGGAGYGYTF. The CDR3 nucleotides are TGTGCCAGCAGCACCTTCGGCGGGGGCGCTGGCTATGGCTACACCTTC.

The chain employs TRBV12-5 and TRBJ2-7, with 7 nucleotides matching TRBD1. The CDR3 spans 12 residues. After removal of 6 bases from V and 2 bases from J, the junction contained 1 base not matched to a gene. The germline V gene encodes CDR1 LGHNT and CDR2 FRNRAP. CDR3 loop: CASGDRAYEQYF. The CDR3 DNA is TGTGCTAGTGGCGACAGGGCCTACGAGCAGTACTTC.

The chain has TRBV28 and TRBJ2-5; 9 bases fit TRBD2. Germline trimming cut 6 bases from V and 5 bases from J; bases unmatched to any gene: 7. The CDR3 consists of 14 residues. Germline CDR1 and CDR2: MDHEN and SYDVKM. The CDR3 DNA reads as TGTGCCAGCAGCAGCACGCGGGGGGGGGAGACCCAGTACTTC. It is translated as CASSSTRGGETQYF.

The V call is TRBV14, the J call TRBJ2-7; 9 bases line up with TRBD2. Looked up from germline, CDR1 is SGHDN and CDR2 is FVKESK. This CDR3 has 15 residues. After removal of 2 bases from V and 3 bases from J, the junction contained 5 bases not matched to a gene. CDR3 residues: CASSQMAGGNYEQYF. The CDR3 DNA reads TGTGCCAGCAGCCAAATGGCGGGAGGGAACTACGAGCAGTACTTC. The whole variable domain, filled in from reference TRBV14 and TRBJ2-7, reads EAGVTQFPSHSVIEKGQTVTLRCDPISGHDNLYWYRRVMGKEIKFLLHFVKESKQDESGMPNNRFLAERTGGTYSTLKVQPAELEDSGVYFCASSQMAGGNYEQYFGPGTRLTVT.

V usage is TRBV30 and J usage is TRBJ2-5, with D uncertain. V was pared by 0 bases and J by 6 bases, with 5 bases between. CDR1 is GTSNPN and CDR2 is SVGIG in the germline V gene (reference sequence). The CDR3 covers 11 residues. The CDR3 DNA reads TGTGCCTGGAGTGTATTTCAGACCCAGTACTTC. This gives the protein CAWSVFQTQYF.

The J gene is TRBJ1-1, the V gene TRBV5-1, with 8 nucleotides matching TRBD1. Germline CDR1 SGHRS, CDR2 YFSETQ. The CDR3 is made up of 15 amino acids. The junction had 13 bases not matched to a gene; V was cut back by 5 bases and J by 7 bases. CDR3 sequence: CASSTNTGGMYEAFF. The CDR3 DNA reads TGCGCCAGCAGTACAAACACAGGGGGGATGTATGAAGCTTTCTTT.

V usage is TRBV4-1 and J usage is TRBJ2-3; 9 bases agree with TRBD1. Germline V gene lookup returns CDR1 MGHRA and CDR2 YSYEKL. CDR3 length: 17 amino acids. The V and J ends lost 4 bases and 1 base, in that order; junction bases with no gene match: 9. CDR3 DNA: TGCGCCAGCAGCCGAACTGACAGGGGGGCGGGCACAGATACGCAGTATTTT. Its translation is CASSRTDRGAGTDTQYF.

DNA of the CDR3: TGTGCCAGCAGCTCCTGGGACAGGCCCTACGAGCAGTACTTC. Translating it yields CASSSWDRPYEQYF. V usage is TRBV7-3 and J usage is TRBJ2-7; 8 bases agree with TRBD1. This CDR3 has 14 amino acids. CDR1 is SGHTA and CDR2 is FQGTGA in the germline V gene. With 4 bases clipped from V and 2 bases from J, the junction kept 4 bases outside the gene matches.

The J gene is TRBJ1-4, the V gene TRBV27; D call uncertain. CDR1 and CDR2 (germline): MNHEY, SMNVEV (reference sequence). CDR3 length equals 14 residues. V was pared by 4 bases and J by 8 bases, with 14 bases between. CDR3 DNA: TGTGCCAGCAGTTATCGTGGGCTTGAGGAAAAACTGTTTTTT. Encoded protein: CASSYRGLEEKLFF.

This clone was picked up a small number of times. The sample holds other DNA sequences that translate to the same CDR3. J is TRBJ2-2 and V is TRBV9; D gene ambiguous. Germline V gene data show CDR1 as SGDLS and CDR2 as YYNGEE. Trimming pared 2 bases from V and 2 bases from J, leaving 1 base between. This CDR3 is built from 12 residues. This CDR3 is CASSVNTGELFF. The DNA of the CDR3 is TGTGCCAGCAGCGTCAACACCGGGGAGCTGTTTTTT. The full variable domain, in which reference TRBV9 and TRBJ2-2 provide the parts outside the CDR3, is DSGVTQTPKHLITATGQRVTLRCSPRSGDLSVYWYQQSLDQGLQFLIQYYNGEERAKGNILERFSAQQFPDLHSELNLSSLELGDSALYFCASSVNTGELFFGEGSRLTVL.

The rearrangement uses TRBV2 and TRBJ2-2; possibly TRBD2 for D (7 bases). This CDR3 contains 17 residues. CDR1 SNHLY and CDR2 FYNNEI come from the germline V gene. V was shortened by 10 bases and J by 4 bases, with 25 bases between the two germline ends. The CDR3 protein is CAIKGTGGLLGTGELFF. The CDR3 region has the DNA TGTGCCATCAAGGGGACGGGGGGCCTACTCGGCACCGGGGAGCTGTTTTTT.